The clone carrying this T cell receptor beta chain was seen a handful of times. CDR3 length equals 16 residues. Per the germline V gene, CDR1 is LGHNA and CDR2 is YNFKEQ. The data originate from a study of blood T cells in healthy people across ages. The authors ran a second PCR of about 6 to 11 cycles using a sample-barcoded 5' primer and a J-beta primer mix. Via MiXCR, TCRdb re-called the 5' RACE reads, giving one row per CDR3 protein. Altogether almost 800,000 distinct CDR3 sequences are present, 58% being singletons, with the ten largest covering about 20%. Source material: blood. The gene calls are TRBV4-2 and TRBJ2-7; possible D gene TRBD1, 6 bases. Near its end, the DNA agrees better with TRBJ2-5, so the J call may be wrong. The sequence came from a man in his thirties or forties in good health. DNA of the CDR3: TGTGCCAGCAGCCAAGCCTCAAAAGGGGGTGAGGAGACCCAGTACTTC. The encoded protein is CASSQASKGGEETQYF.